Presented here are 32 T cell receptor beta chains from one specimen sequenced in a study of shared clonotypes between healthy human individuals. TCRdb's copy holds only in-frame clones and misses some; the assay was immunoSEQ multiplex PCR. The data contain 2,500,000 or so clones, more than 90% of them singletons. Input material: naive CD4+ T cells sorted from blood. Subset: CD45RA+ positively selected. The receptor set was obtained from a man aged 18 to 30 in good health.

The chain has TRBV7-2 and TRBJ1-3; D may be TRBD1 (5 bases). CDR3 size: 18 residues. Germline assignment: CDR1 SGHTA and CDR2 FQGNSA. V was shortened by 1 base and J by 2 bases, with 18 bases between the two germline ends. The CDR3 loop reads CASSLGKWGIRPGNTIYF. The DNA for the CDR3 is TGTGCCAGCAGCTTAGGGAAGTGGGGGATTCGGCCTGGAAACACCATATATTTT.

CDR3 sequence (DNA): TGTGCCAGCAAGGTTAGGGCAGCGGAGACCCAGTACTTC. This codes for CASKVRAAETQYF. This sequence joins TRBV6-5 and TRBJ2-5, with no clear D. V lost 7 bases and J 5 bases, leaving 14 bases between the germline ends. The CDR3 runs 13 residues. Germline CDR1 MNHEY, CDR2 SVGAGI.

The chain uses TRBV2 and TRBJ2-5; D not resolved. Germline V gene lookup returns CDR1 SNHLY and CDR2 FYNNEI. This CDR3 spans 12 amino acids. V lost 3 bases to trimming and J lost 5 bases, with 7 bases between them. The DNA for the CDR3 is TGTGCCAGCAGTGAGATTGGGGAGACCCAGTACTTC. Translated: CASSEIGETQYF.

The chain couples TRBV11-2 to TRBJ2-7; D is perhaps TRBD1 or TRBD2 (6 bases each). Trimming removed 5 bases at V and 1 base at J, with 12 bases between. The CDR3 extends over 14 amino acids. Looked up from germline, CDR1 is SGHAT and CDR2 is FQNNGV. In DNA form, the CDR3 reads TGTGCCAGCAGCCCGGGGGCTAATTCCTACGAGCAGTACTTC. This codes for CASSPGANSYEQYF.

Regarding this clone: The identical CDR3 is also encoded by other nucleotide sequences in the sample. V is TRBV5-1 and J is TRBJ2-3, with D perhaps TRBD2 (5 bases). V was clipped by 0 bases and J by 1 base, with 9 bases between them. In germline, CDR1 is SGHRS, CDR2 YFSETQ. The length of the CDR3 is 15 residues. The CDR3 protein is CASSLGGSGTDTQYF. CDR3 sequence (DNA): TGCGCCAGCAGCTTGGGTGGTAGCGGCACAGATACGCAGTATTTT.

This clone occurred a few times. This sequence joins TRBV11-2 and TRBJ1-6, with TRBD1 matching 10 bases. V trimming: 5 bases; J trimming: 7 bases; junction bases outside the gene matches: 5. Germline lookup yields CDR1 SGHAT and CDR2 FQNNGV. The CDR3 has 15 amino acids. The CDR3 spells CASSVWDRGNSPLHF. Here the CDR3 DNA reads TGTGCCAGCAGCGTCTGGGACAGGGGAAATTCACCCCTCCACTTT.

In its sample, this clone was seen a few times. This chain connects TRBV10-3 to TRBJ1-1; D is unclear. Per germline, CDR1 ENHRY and CDR2 SYGVKD. The V and J ends lost 7 bases and 1 base respectively, with 7 bases between them. The CDR3 has 12 amino acids. The CDR3 loop reads CAINAGNTEAFF. The CDR3 coding sequence is TGTGCCATCAATGCAGGGAACACTGAAGCTTTCTTT.

The chain carries TRBV2 and TRBJ1-5; TRBD1 is a possible D gene (6 bases). This CDR3 is built from 16 residues. Germline CDR1 SNHLY, CDR2 FYNNEI. Trimming stripped 7 bases from V and 3 bases from J, with 19 bases between. CDR3 in amino acids: CASTLSGQNFNQPQHF. For the CDR3, the DNA is TGTGCCAGCACCCTTAGTGGACAGAACTTCAATCAGCCCCAGCATTTT.

This rearrangement joins TRBV6-5 to TRBJ2-7, with a weak D call TRBD2 (5 bases). In germline, CDR1 is MNHEY, CDR2 SVGAGI. CDR3 length: 15 residues. Between the trimmed V and J ends, which lost 5 bases and 2 bases, there was a span of 16 bases. CDR3 bases: TGTGCCAGCAGTCCTCTCCCTACGGGGACCTACGAGCAGTACTTC. It encodes CASSPLPTGTYEQYF.

The chain couples TRBV27 to TRBJ2-5; D is perhaps TRBD2 (6 bases). CDR3 length: 13 amino acids. V was clipped by 5 bases and J by 5 bases, with 12 bases between them. The germline V gene has CDR1 MNHEY and CDR2 SMNVEV (reference sequence). The CDR3 nucleotides are TGTGCCAGCAGTCCGCGGGACGTGGAGACCCAGTACTTC. It codes for CASSPRDVETQYF.

The chain employs TRBV6-6 and TRBJ2-6; D unresolved. The V end was cut by 7 bases, the J end by 2 bases, with 6 bases between. Germline V gene data show CDR1 as MNHNY and CDR2 as SVGAGI (reference sequence). The CDR3 contains 13 residues. The CDR3 region has the DNA TGTGCCAGCACTAGACCTGGGGCCAACGTCCTGACTTTC. Translation: CASTRPGANVLTF.

The chain links TRBV2 to TRBJ2-7; 8 bases line up with TRBD1. Germline V CDR1 and CDR2: SNHLY, FYNNEI. Trimming at V came to 1 base and at J to 5 bases, leaving 10 bases not matched to a gene. The CDR3 is 16 residues long. CDR3 in DNA: TGTGCCAGCAGTGAAGACGGCGCCAGGGGGCTTAACGAGCAGTACTTC. Amino acid sequence: CASSEDGARGLNEQYF.

V gene TRBV21-1 combines with J gene TRBJ1-2; no check of the table's D call, TRBD1, against the DNA was made. TRBV21-1 is given as a pseudogene. The CDR3 spans 20 residues. CDR3 DNA sequence: TGTGCCAGCAGCAACCCCCGTTATGGGGACAGGGGAGGGGTTGGCTATGGCTACACCTTC. Protein: CASSNPRYGDRGGVGYGYTF.

The rearrangement links TRBV19 to TRBJ2-7, with 14 positions matching TRBD2. V shed 6 bases, J shed 2 bases, and the junction held 3 bases outside the gene matches. Germline loops: CDR1 LNHDA, CDR2 SQIVND (reference sequence). The CDR3 has 15 amino acids. CDR3 loop: CASSGLAGGTYEQYF. CDR3 DNA sequence: TGTGCCAGTAGCGGACTAGCGGGAGGTACCTACGAGCAGTACTTC.

The chain joins TRBV11-2 to TRBJ2-5; 9 bases are a match to TRBD2. Per the germline V gene, CDR1 is SGHAT and CDR2 is FQNNGV. J gave up 2 bases and V 5 bases, and 9 bases lay outside the gene matches. This CDR3 contains 16 residues. The CDR3 DNA reads as TGTGCCAGCAGCATCATAGCGGGAGCCCGTCAAGAGACCCAGTACTTC. Translated: CASSIIAGARQETQYF.

In DNA, the CDR3 is TGTGCCAGCAGGCCGGGACTAGCGGCGCCGACGGGGCGGGTGTATTTT. Amino acid sequence: CASRPGLAAPTGRVYF. The rearrangement joins TRBV7-6 to TRBJ2-3; 11 bases are shared with TRBD2. This CDR3 has 16 amino acids. V lost 6 bases and J lost 14; bases outside the gene matches: 19. Germline V gene data show CDR1 as SGHVS and CDR2 as FNYEAQ.

The chain carries TRBV2 and TRBJ2-5; the D is unclear. The germline V and J ends were trimmed by 5 bases and 4 bases, with 11 bases remaining between them. CDR3 length: 13 residues. The germline CDR1 and CDR2 sequences are SNHLY and FYNNEI. This chain's CDR3 is CASSLSRTETQYF. In nucleotides, the CDR3 is TGTGCCAGCAGTTTAAGTAGGACAGAGACCCAGTACTTC.

V is TRBV19 and J is TRBJ1-1; D remains unclear. This CDR3 is 15 amino acids long. The V gene lost 4 bases and the J gene lost 6 bases, with 18 bases spanning the gap. Germline lookup yields CDR1 LNHDA and CDR2 SQIVND (reference sequence). The CDR3 is CASSTSGALQAEAFF. DNA of the CDR3: TGTGCCAGTAGTACCTCCGGAGCCCTTCAGGCTGAAGCTTTCTTT.

This clone was detected only a few times. Relative to the germline gene, one junction end is altered; a read error may explain this. V is TRBV2 and J is TRBJ1-5; D uncertain. Per the germline V gene, CDR1 is SNHLY and CDR2 is FYNNEI. This CDR3 spans 15 amino acids. CDR3 region: CASTERVVPGQPQHF. CDR3 nucleotide sequence: TGTGCCAGCACTGAAAGGGTGGTCCCGGGACAGCCCCAGCATTTT. Combining the CDR3 with reference TRBV2 and TRBJ1-5 gives the whole variable domain EPEVTQTPSHQVTQMGQEVILRCVPISNHLYFYWYRQILGQKVEFLVSFYNNEISEKSEIFDDQFSVERPDGSNFTLKIRSTKLEDSAMYFCASTERVVPGQPQHFGDGTRLSIL.

The chain has TRBV9 and TRBJ2-5; either TRBD1 or TRBD2 may fit D (5 bases each). Trimming stripped 0 bases from V and 2 bases from J, with 14 bases between. The germline gives CDR1 SGDLS, CDR2 YYNGEE. The CDR3 is 16 amino acids. The CDR3 sequence: CASSVARGGWQETQYF. The CDR3 bases are TGTGCCAGCAGCGTAGCGAGGGGCGGTTGGCAAGAGACCCAGTACTTC. Combining the CDR3 with reference TRBV9 and TRBJ2-5 gives the whole variable domain DSGVTQTPKHLITATGQRVTLRCSPRSGDLSVYWYQQSLDQGLQFLIQYYNGEERAKGNILERFSAQQFPDLHSELNLSSLELGDSALYFCASSVARGGWQETQYFGPGTRLLVL.

This sequence joins TRBV7-9 and TRBJ2-2; 8 bases are a match to TRBD1. Germline V lookup: CDR1 SEHNR, CDR2 FQNEAQ (reference sequence). CDR3 length equals 18 residues. J lost 5 bases, V lost 5 bases, and 16 bases had no gene match. CDR3 loop: CASSPGTGILMPTGELFF. The DNA for the CDR3 is TGTGCCAGCAGCCCGGGGACAGGAATCTTAATGCCGACCGGGGAGCTGTTTTTT.

This clone is a singleton in its sample. The chain joins TRBV29-1 to TRBJ2-3, with D perhaps TRBD2 (5 bases). The germline gives CDR1 SQVTM, CDR2 ANQGSEA. The V end lost 5 bases, the J end lost 1 base, and 7 bases lay between the germline ends. The CDR3 covers 12 residues. CDR3 sequence: CSVPRGTDTQYF. As DNA, the CDR3 is TGCAGCGTTCCGAGGGGCACAGATACGCAGTATTTT.

This clone was detected once. The rearrangement uses TRBV10-3 and TRBJ1-2; tentatively, D is TRBD1 (6 bases). Trimming shortened V by 7 bases and J by 4 bases, and 13 bases separated the two germline ends. This CDR3 comprises 13 residues. CDR1 is ENHRY, CDR2 SYGVKD, per germline. The CDR3 region is CAINEGGSYGYTF. CDR3 coding DNA: TGTGCCATCAATGAAGGGGGATCCTATGGCTACACCTTC.

A word on this clone: Other DNA sequences within the sample encode an identical CDR3. The rearrangement joins TRBV5-1 to TRBJ2-1; 9 bases align to TRBD1. The trim removed 4 bases at V and 3 bases at J, leaving 5 bases unmatched. The germline V gene encodes CDR1 SGHRS and CDR2 YFSETQ. CDR3 size: 15 residues. CDR3 DNA sequence: TGCGCCAGCAGCCTGGGGACAGGGAGCTACAATGAGCAGTTCTTC. Amino acids: CASSLGTGSYNEQFF.

Notes on this clone: This same CDR3 is encoded by further DNA sequences in the sample. This chain connects TRBV9 to TRBJ1-1, with D tentatively TRBD1 (5 bases). Germline loops: CDR1 SGDLS, CDR2 YYNGEE. V was clipped by 0 bases and J by 2 bases, with 8 bases between them. The CDR3 has 14 residues. The CDR3 sequence is CASSVVGGNTEAFF. The CDR3 DNA follows: TGTGCCAGCAGCGTAGTGGGGGGTAACACTGAAGCTTTCTTT.

This chain connects TRBV18 to TRBJ2-3; no definite D call. V dropped 2 bases and J dropped 2 bases, with 14 bases sitting between them. The germline CDR1 and CDR2 sequences are KGHSH and LQKENI. The CDR3 has 16 amino acids. The CDR3: CASSPIVGINTDTQYF. CDR3 sequence (DNA): TGTGCCAGCTCACCAATTGTGGGAATTAACACAGATACGCAGTATTTT.

The sample holds one count of this clone. DNA for the CDR3: TGTGCCAGCAGTTTGGGGCTGGTTGGGACAGGGGTTAAGTATGGCTACACCTTC. Translated: CASSLGLVGTGVKYGYTF. The chain is built from TRBV28 and TRBJ1-2; 10 bases align to TRBD1. The V gene end was trimmed by 3 bases and the J gene end by 5 bases; junction bases not matched to a gene: 15. This CDR3 spans 18 amino acids. Germline V gene lookup returns CDR1 MDHEN and CDR2 SYDVKM.

The chain links TRBV6-5 to TRBJ2-1; 12 nucleotides align to TRBD1. The CDR3 covers 16 residues. Germline-derived CDR1 and CDR2 are MNHEY and SVGAGI. V dropped 4 bases and J dropped 7; count of bases not matched to a gene: 8. The CDR3 nucleotides read TGTGCCAGCAGTTTAAGATCGGGACAGGGGGCAAATGAGCAGTTCTTC. This gives the protein CASSLRSGQGANEQFF.

V and J are TRBV5-4 and TRBJ2-1, with a weak D call TRBD2 (6 bases). From germline, CDR1 is SGHNT and CDR2 YYREEE (reference sequence). The CDR3 totals 13 residues. Trimming took 9 bases from V and 1 from J, leaving 11 bases between them. The CDR3 reads CATLAESYNEQFF. DNA of the CDR3: TGTGCCACTTTAGCGGAATCCTACAATGAGCAGTTCTTC.

V gene TRBV18 combines with J gene TRBJ2-3; tentatively, D is TRBD2 (7 bases). The CDR3 is 14 residues long. Germline V gives CDR1 KGHSH, CDR2 LQKENI. Between the trimmed V and J ends, which lost 3 bases and 6 bases, there was a span of 13 bases. The CDR3 sequence is CASSPTGGLDTQYF. The CDR3 DNA is TGTGCCAGCTCACCGACCGGGGGGCTGGATACGCAGTATTTT.

The chain combines TRBV9 with TRBJ2-5, with D possibly being TRBD2 (5 bases). V lost 3 bases and J 7 bases, leaving 19 bases between the germline ends. CDR3 size: 15 residues. Looked up from germline, CDR1 is SGDLS and CDR2 is YYNGEE. CDR3 in DNA: TGTGCCAGCAGCGAGCAGGACGGCGGGCTCGGGACCCAGTACTTC. Translation: CASSEQDGGLGTQYF.

In regard to this clone: Other DNA sequences in the same sample also yield this CDR3. The genes are TRBV5-4 and TRBJ1-4; D gene ambiguous. The CDR3 runs to 12 residues. Germline CDR1 and CDR2: SGHNT and YYREEE (reference sequence). V lost 4 bases to trimming and J lost 2 bases, with 3 bases between them. Here the CDR3 DNA reads TGTGCCAGCAGCCGGACTAATGAAAAACTGTTTTTT. Residues: CASSRTNEKLFF.